What follows are 7 T cell receptor beta chains derived from one specimen sequenced in a study of T cells in Graves' hyperthyroidism and ophthalmopathy. Amplification of TCR beta CDR3 regions was performed using RNA transcripts as template. Initially, a first-round RT-PCR of the TCR CDR3 employed the HTBI primer set. Via MiXCR, TCRdb re-called the multiplex PCR reads, giving one row per CDR3 protein. The table includes hundreds of thousands of distinct CDR3 sequences, about 43% detected once. The sample comprised peripheral blood or thyroid tissue (not recorded which). All receptors come from a young woman with Graves' hyperthyroidism.

Note on this clonotype: A much larger clone sits a single nucleotide away, making a read error possible. V usage is TRBV7-9 and J usage is TRBJ1-5; D call uncertain. This CDR3 has 12 amino acids. Germline values: CDR1 SEHNR, CDR2 FQNEAQ (reference sequence). The CDR3 reads CASSLGLQPQRF. CDR3 in DNA: TGTGCCAGCAGCTTAGGGCTTCAGCCCCAGCGTTTT. Full variable domain (outside the CDR3, taken from reference TRBV7-9 and TRBJ1-5): DTGVSQNPRHKITKRGQNVTFRCDPISEHNRLYWYRQTLGQGPEFLTYFQNEAQLEKSRLLSDRFSAERPKGSFSTLEIQRTEQGDSAMYLCASSLGLQPQRFGDGTRLSIL.

Remarks on this clonotype: This may arise from a read error, as a much more abundant clone is one base away. V and J are TRBV2 and TRBJ2-5; TRBD2 might be the D (6 bases). Germline V CDR1 and CDR2: SNHLY, FYNNEI. The CDR3 has 12 amino acids. DNA for the CDR3: TGTGCCAGCAGGGCCAGTCGGGAGACCCAGTGCTTC. Its protein is CASRASRETQCF.

This clonotype has a handful of counts. The chain couples TRBV29-1 to TRBJ2-6; 14 bases match TRBD2. Germline-derived CDR1 and CDR2 are SQVTM and ANQGSEA. CDR3 length equals 20 residues. The junction had 7 bases not matched to a gene; V was cut back by 0 bases and J by 0 bases. The CDR3 sequence is CSVEDRLAGGHLSGANVLTF. The CDR3 DNA follows: TGCAGCGTTGAAGATAGACTAGCGGGGGGGCACCTCTCTGGGGCCAACGTCCTGACTTTC.

Note on this clonotype: Mismatch with germline at one junction end may stem from a read error. The gene calls are TRBV7-8 and TRBJ1-1; 7 nucleotides agree with TRBD1. Germline CDR1 SGHVS, CDR2 FQNEAQ. CDR3 length: 16 residues. The CDR3 protein is CASSLRKVGQNIEAFF. The DNA for the CDR3 is TGTGCCAGCAGCTTAAGGAAGGTGGGACAGAACATTGAAGCTTTCTTT.

The sample holds many counts of this clonotype. The V gene is TRBV2, the J gene TRBJ1-2, with D uncertain. Trimming took 6 bases from V and 5 from J, leaving 7 bases between them. This CDR3 comprises 11 residues. Germline-derived CDR1 and CDR2 are SNHLY and FYNNEI. CDR3 loop: CASRGIYGYTF. The CDR3 DNA is TGTGCCAGCAGAGGGATTTATGGCTACACCTTC.

A single count supports this clonotype. The gene calls are TRBV2 and TRBJ1-4; no definite D call. This CDR3 comprises 14 residues. The germline V and J ends were trimmed by 5 bases and 8 bases, with 15 bases remaining between them. The germline V gene encodes CDR1 SNHLY and CDR2 FYNNEI. Written as DNA, the CDR3 is TGTGCCAGCAGTTTCCTGGGGTTGGGAGAAAAACTGTTTTTT. Translation gives CASSFLGLGEKLFF.

The sample holds one count of this clonotype. The chain recombines TRBV6-4 with TRBJ1-5, with 7 bases fitting TRBD1. CDR1 is MRHNA and CDR2 is SNTAGT in the germline V gene. This CDR3 has 20 amino acids. With 2 bases clipped from V and 2 bases from J, the junction kept 18 bases outside the gene matches. The CDR3 nucleotides are TGTGCCAGCAGTGACACAAGGGACAGCACTCGTTCGAGAGGCAATCAGCCCCAGCATTTT. It is translated as CASSDTRDSTRSRGNQPQHF.